A selection of T cell receptor beta chains follows, all from one sample in a study of blood T cells in healthy people across ages. TCRdb re-called the 5' RACE reads with MiXCR, one entry per CDR3 protein. Of roughly 1,300,000 distinct CDR3 sequences listed, approximately 59% are singletons. Sequencing used blood. These receptors all stem from a man between 18 and 35 years old in good health. The CDR3 runs from the conserved cysteine through the conserved F or W. Fields, in order: CDR3 protein, CDR3 DNA, D gene, J gene, V gene, clone size. A D gene is named only where the DNA matches it firmly. Clone size is shown for a subset of rows, as once, few, many or a class of expanded clone.

cdr3_aa: CSGVAGGPADTQYF; cdr3_nt: TGCAGTGGTGTAGCGGGGGGGCCCGCAGATACGCAGTATTTT; d_call: TRBD2; j_call: TRBJ2-3; v_call: TRBV20-1; clone_size: .
cdr3_aa: CASSLLGPGRWVGRPYEQYF; cdr3_nt: TGTGCCAGCAGTTTACTAGGACCCGGGCGTTGGGTAGGAAGGCCCTACGAGCAGTACTTC; d_call: .; j_call: TRBJ2-7; v_call: TRBV27; clone_size: .
cdr3_aa: CASSQETGVNYGYTF; cdr3_nt: TGTGCCAGCAGCCAGGAGACAGGAGTTAACTATGGCTACACCTTC; d_call: .; j_call: TRBJ1-2; v_call: TRBV7-9; clone_size: .
cdr3_aa: CASSSLVGGPRGSEQYF; cdr3_nt: TGTGCCAGCAGTTCCTTGGTTGGGGGACCCAGGGGGTCCGAGCAGTACTTC; d_call: TRBD1; j_call: TRBJ2-7; v_call: TRBV28; clone_size: .
cdr3_aa: CASSYSTGSIDTQYF; cdr3_nt: TGTGCCAGCAGTTACTCGACCGGGAGTATAGATACGCAGTATTTT; d_call: .; j_call: TRBJ2-3; v_call: TRBV6-5; clone_size: .
cdr3_aa: CSARDLGFADTQYF; cdr3_nt: TGCAGTGCTAGAGATCTAGGTTTCGCAGATACGCAGTATTTT; d_call: .; j_call: TRBJ2-3; v_call: TRBV20-1; clone_size: .
cdr3_aa: CSVVQGPSSGANVLTF; cdr3_nt: TGCAGCGTTGTGCAGGGACCAAGCTCTGGGGCCAACGTCCTGACTTTC; d_call: .; j_call: TRBJ2-6; v_call: TRBV29-1; clone_size: few
cdr3_aa: CASSQGEVPGHNSPLHF; cdr3_nt: TGCGCCAGCAGCCAAGGCGAGGTACCAGGCCATAATTCACCCCTCCACTTT; d_call: .; j_call: TRBJ1-6; v_call: TRBV4-3; clone_size: .
cdr3_aa: CASSQVSDAYEQYF; cdr3_nt: TGTGCCAGCAGCCAAGTAAGCGACGCCTACGAGCAGTACTTC; d_call: .; j_call: TRBJ2-7; v_call: TRBV3-1; clone_size: .
cdr3_aa: CASSLEAFNQPQHF; cdr3_nt: TGCGCCAGCAGCTTGGAGGCTTTCAATCAGCCCCAGCATTTT; d_call: .; j_call: TRBJ1-5; v_call: TRBV4-3; clone_size: .
cdr3_aa: CSASGGRAETQYF; cdr3_nt: TGCAGTGCTTCAGGGGGCCGTGCAGAGACCCAGTACTTC; d_call: TRBD1; j_call: TRBJ2-5; v_call: TRBV20-1; clone_size: .
cdr3_aa: CASTRQGEGETQYF; cdr3_nt: TGTGCCAGCACTCGACAGGGAGAAGGAGAGACCCAGTACTTC; d_call: TRBD1; j_call: TRBJ2-5; v_call: TRBV2; clone_size: .
cdr3_aa: CASGWGDTQYF; cdr3_nt: TGTGCTAGTGGTTGGGGAGATACGCAGTATTTT; d_call: .; j_call: TRBJ2-3; v_call: TRBV12-5; clone_size: .
cdr3_aa: CAITQAPGEGGELFF; cdr3_nt: TGTGCCATCACCCAAGCGCCGGGGGAAGGCGGGGAGCTGTTTTTT; d_call: .; j_call: TRBJ2-2; v_call: TRBV10-3; clone_size: few
cdr3_aa: CASYRAFRDRGMYTEAFF; cdr3_nt: TGTGCCAGCTATCGCGCTTTCCGGGACAGGGGAATGTACACTGAAGCTTTCTTT; d_call: TRBD1; j_call: TRBJ1-1; v_call: TRBV2; clone_size: .
cdr3_aa: CASTKGQGDYEQYF; cdr3_nt: TGTGCCAGCACCAAAGGACAGGGGGACTACGAGCAGTACTTC; d_call: TRBD1; j_call: TRBJ2-7; v_call: TRBV3-1; clone_size: .
cdr3_aa: CASSYLGDGEQFF; cdr3_nt: TGTGCCAGCAGTTACTTGGGGGATGGGGAGCAGTTCTTC; d_call: .; j_call: TRBJ2-1; v_call: TRBV6-5; clone_size: .
cdr3_aa: CSAREIGGYGYTF; cdr3_nt: TGCAGTGCTAGGGAAATAGGAGGCTATGGCTACACCTTC; d_call: .; j_call: TRBJ1-2; v_call: TRBV20-1; clone_size: .
cdr3_aa: CSARVGGLAREQYF; cdr3_nt: TGCAGTGCTAGAGTTGGGGGACTAGCGAGAGAGCAGTACTTC; d_call: TRBD2; j_call: TRBJ2-7; v_call: TRBV20-1; clone_size: .
cdr3_aa: CSARGREGKSYNEQFF; cdr3_nt: TGCAGTGCTAGGGGCCGGGAGGGCAAATCCTACAATGAGCAGTTCTTC; d_call: TRBD2; j_call: TRBJ2-1; v_call: TRBV20-1; clone_size: few
cdr3_aa: CASSYVGQGDSPLHF; cdr3_nt: TGTGCCAGCAGTTACGTGGGCCAGGGTGACTCACCCCTCCACTTT; d_call: .; j_call: TRBJ1-6; v_call: TRBV6-6; clone_size: few
cdr3_aa: CATSRDTGVLFF; cdr3_nt: TGTGCCACCAGCAGAGATACCGGGGTTCTGTTTTTT; d_call: .; j_call: TRBJ1-4; v_call: TRBV15; clone_size: .
cdr3_aa: CASSPVVAQYF; cdr3_nt: TGTGCCAGCAGCCCCGTCGTTGCCCAGTACTTC; d_call: .; j_call: TRBJ2-5; v_call: TRBV7-9; clone_size: few
cdr3_aa: CSATTGTGGLGETQYF; cdr3_nt: TGCAGTGCTACCACCGGGACAGGGGGATTGGGAGAGACCCAGTACTTC; d_call: TRBD1; j_call: TRBJ2-5; v_call: TRBV20-1; clone_size: .
cdr3_aa: CASSATDLTSYEQYF; cdr3_nt: TGCGCCAGCAGCGCGACAGATCTTACCAGCTACGAGCAGTACTTC; d_call: .; j_call: TRBJ2-7; v_call: TRBV4-1; clone_size: .
cdr3_aa: CASSMPLGNEQFF; cdr3_nt: TGTGCCAGCAGTATGCCCTTAGGCAATGAGCAGTTCTTC; d_call: .; j_call: TRBJ2-1; v_call: TRBV25-1; clone_size: .
cdr3_aa: CASSLIPGQGSPYEQYF; cdr3_nt: TGTGCCAGCAGTTTAATACCGGGACAGGGGTCCCCCTACGAGCAGTACTTC; d_call: TRBD1; j_call: TRBJ2-7; v_call: TRBV12-3/TRBV12-4; clone_size: .
cdr3_aa: CASSLIPNLVEPLHF; cdr3_nt: TGTGCCAGCAGTTTAATCCCCAATCTTGTCGAACCCCTCCACTTT; d_call: .; j_call: TRBJ1-6; v_call: TRBV27; clone_size: .
cdr3_aa: CASSPPGFSYEQYF; cdr3_nt: TGTGCCAGCTCACCACCTGGGTTCTCCTACGAGCAGTACTTC; d_call: .; j_call: TRBJ2-7; v_call: TRBV18; clone_size: .
cdr3_aa: CASSYRGPHNEQFF; cdr3_nt: TGTGCCAGCAGTTACCGAGGGCCGCATAATGAGCAGTTCTTC; d_call: .; j_call: TRBJ2-1; v_call: TRBV6-2/TRBV6-3; clone_size: .
cdr3_aa: CSAIPQGDGYTF; cdr3_nt: TGCAGTGCCATCCCACAGGGGGATGGCTACACCTTC; d_call: TRBD1; j_call: TRBJ1-2; v_call: TRBV20-1; clone_size: few
cdr3_aa: CASSLIPGFTGELFF; cdr3_nt: TGTGCCAGCAGCTTAATTCCAGGCTTCACCGGGGAGCTGTTTTTT; d_call: .; j_call: TRBJ2-2; v_call: TRBV7-2; clone_size: .
cdr3_aa: CASSVRGDSYEQYF; cdr3_nt: TGTGCCAGCAGTGTGCGGGGTGACTCCTACGAGCAGTACTTC; d_call: .; j_call: TRBJ2-7; v_call: TRBV28; clone_size: .
cdr3_aa: CASSYEQGGKQFF; cdr3_nt: TGTGCCAGCAGTTATGAACAGGGCGGCAAGCAGTTCTTC; d_call: .; j_call: TRBJ2-1; v_call: TRBV6-2/TRBV6-3; clone_size: .
cdr3_aa: CASRLALGTDTQYF; cdr3_nt: TGTGCCAGCAGGTTAGCCCTTGGCACAGATACGCAGTATTTT; d_call: .; j_call: TRBJ2-3; v_call: TRBV12-3/TRBV12-4; clone_size: .
cdr3_aa: CASSYAGVFDEQYF; cdr3_nt: TGTGCCAGCAGTTACGCGGGGGTCTTCGACGAGCAGTACTTC; d_call: TRBD2; j_call: TRBJ2-7; v_call: TRBV6-5; clone_size: .
cdr3_aa: CASDGGRAGELFF; cdr3_nt: TGTGCCAGCGACGGCGGGCGGGCCGGGGAGCTGTTTTTT; d_call: .; j_call: TRBJ2-2; v_call: TRBV6-1; clone_size: once
cdr3_aa: CATSESPGTSKSSYEQYF; cdr3_nt: TGTGCCACCAGTGAGTCTCCCGGGACATCCAAAAGCTCCTACGAGCAGTACTTC; d_call: .; j_call: TRBJ2-7; v_call: TRBV24-1; clone_size: .
cdr3_aa: CASSTGLLGQPQHF; cdr3_nt: TGTGCCAGCAGTACAGGACTCCTTGGGCAGCCCCAGCATTTT; d_call: .; j_call: TRBJ1-5; v_call: TRBV12-3/TRBV12-4; clone_size: .
cdr3_aa: CASSRNLAAYEQYF; cdr3_nt: TGCGCCAGCAGCCGCAACCTAGCGGCCTACGAGCAGTACTTC; d_call: TRBD2; j_call: TRBJ2-7; v_call: TRBV4-1; clone_size: .
cdr3_aa: CASSQVLRRGNTEAFF; cdr3_nt: TGTGCCAGCAGCCAAGTCCTTCGTCGGGGCAACACTGAAGCTTTCTTT; d_call: .; j_call: TRBJ1-1; v_call: TRBV4-2; clone_size: .
cdr3_aa: CASRGRDRVNEQYF; cdr3_nt: TGTGCCAGCCGGGGGCGGGACAGGGTTAACGAGCAGTACTTC; d_call: TRBD1; j_call: TRBJ2-7; v_call: TRBV27; clone_size: many
cdr3_aa: CASSSNPGTGFYNEQFF; cdr3_nt: TGTGCCAGCTCATCGAATCCCGGGACAGGGTTCTACAATGAGCAGTTCTTC; d_call: TRBD1; j_call: TRBJ2-1; v_call: TRBV2; clone_size: .
cdr3_aa: CASSMGLAGGEQYF; cdr3_nt: TGTGCCAGCAGTATGGGACTAGCGGGGGGCGAGCAGTACTTC; d_call: TRBD2; j_call: TRBJ2-7; v_call: TRBV12-3/TRBV12-4; clone_size: .
cdr3_aa: CASSTGTSRNYGYTF; cdr3_nt: TGTGCCAGCAGCACCGGGACTTCGCGTAACTATGGCTACACCTTC; d_call: .; j_call: TRBJ1-2; v_call: TRBV7-9; clone_size: .
cdr3_aa: CASSVRQARDYGYTF; cdr3_nt: TGTGCCAGCAGTGTCCGACAGGCTCGGGACTATGGCTACACCTTC; d_call: .; j_call: TRBJ1-2; v_call: TRBV6-1; clone_size: .
cdr3_aa: CASSQASGLALYEQYF; cdr3_nt: TGCGCCAGCAGCCAAGCGTCGGGACTAGCGTTGTACGAGCAGTACTTC; d_call: TRBD2; j_call: TRBJ2-7; v_call: TRBV4-1; clone_size: few
cdr3_aa: CASSPEGGGLGANVLTF; cdr3_nt: TGTGCCAGCAGCCCAGAGGGTGGGGGGCTTGGGGCCAACGTCCTGACTTTC; d_call: .; j_call: TRBJ2-6; v_call: TRBV9; clone_size: .
cdr3_aa: CASSLGRGAQYF; cdr3_nt: TGTGCCAGCAGCTTAGGTAGAGGGGCGCAGTACTTC; d_call: .; j_call: TRBJ2-7; v_call: TRBV7-9; clone_size: few
cdr3_aa: CASSVSRQFTDTQYF; cdr3_nt: TGTGCCAGCAGCGTATCCCGACAGTTCACAGATACGCAGTATTTT; d_call: .; j_call: TRBJ2-3; v_call: TRBV9; clone_size: .
cdr3_aa: CASSGFRDRDYGYTF; cdr3_nt: TGTGCCAGCAGCGGATTCCGGGACAGGGACTATGGCTACACCTTC; d_call: TRBD1; j_call: TRBJ1-2; v_call: TRBV9; clone_size: .
cdr3_aa: CASRETSWETQYF; cdr3_nt: TGTGCCAGCAGGGAGACTAGCTGGGAGACCCAGTACTTC; d_call: TRBD2; j_call: TRBJ2-5; v_call: TRBV27; clone_size: .
cdr3_aa: CASSQERRGGSYEQYF; cdr3_nt: TGCGCCAGCAGCCAAGAGAGGCGGGGGGGATCCTACGAGCAGTACTTC; d_call: TRBD2; j_call: TRBJ2-7; v_call: TRBV4-1; clone_size: .
cdr3_aa: CASSTSGEETQYF; cdr3_nt: TGTGCCAGCAGCACTAGCGGGGAAGAGACCCAGTACTTC; d_call: TRBD2; j_call: TRBJ2-5; v_call: TRBV5-6; clone_size: once
cdr3_aa: CSVDGRGSNEQYF; cdr3_nt: TGCAGCGTTGACGGCAGGGGTTCTAACGAGCAGTACTTC; d_call: .; j_call: TRBJ2-7; v_call: TRBV29-1; clone_size: many
cdr3_aa: CSASGTRGDYGYTF; cdr3_nt: TGCAGTGCTAGTGGGACAAGGGGGGACTATGGCTACACCTTC; d_call: .; j_call: TRBJ1-2; v_call: TRBV20-1; clone_size: .
cdr3_aa: CSASFENRGYEQYF; cdr3_nt: TGCAGTGCTAGTTTTGAGAACAGAGGCTACGAGCAGTACTTC; d_call: .; j_call: TRBJ2-7; v_call: TRBV20-1; clone_size: once
cdr3_aa: CASSLDRGVYNEQFF; cdr3_nt: TGTGCCAGCAGCTTAGACAGGGGGGTTTACAATGAGCAGTTCTTC; d_call: TRBD1; j_call: TRBJ2-1; v_call: TRBV7-7; clone_size: few
cdr3_aa: CSVEDLTGADYGYTF; cdr3_nt: TGCAGCGTTGAAGATCTTACAGGGGCAGACTATGGCTACACCTTC; d_call: TRBD1; j_call: TRBJ1-2; v_call: TRBV29-1; clone_size: .
cdr3_aa: CASSLLGDLNQPQHF; cdr3_nt: TGTGCCAGCAGTTTATTAGGGGACCTCAATCAGCCCCAGCATTTT; d_call: .; j_call: TRBJ1-5; v_call: TRBV27; clone_size: .